These T cell receptor beta chains were read from a single sample in a study of CD8+ T cells in alopecia areata. Only in-frame clones appear in the TCRdb table, and some are missing; sequencing was by immunoSEQ multiplex PCR. The sample consists of 140,000 to 150,000 clones, about 51% of them appearing once. The starting material was CD8+ T cells sorted from blood, obtained at week 4, from a patient treated with tofacitinib. The receptor set was obtained from a human donor with alopecia areata. Both conserved end residues are part of each CDR3. D genes are given only for firm matches. Only some rows state a clone size, as once, few, many or a class for expanded clones.

clone_size j_call v_call d_call cdr3_aa cdr3_nt
few TRBJ1-5 TRBV9 . CASSVDGNQPQHF TGTGCCAGCAGCGTAGATGGCAATCAGCCCCAGCATTTT
. TRBJ1-2 TRBV4-3 . CASSPVGSIYGYTF TGCGCCAGCAGCCCCGTGGGGTCTATCTATGGCTACACCTTC
. TRBJ1-5 TRBV29-1 . CSVVGDNQPQHF TGCAGCGTTGTAGGGGACAATCAGCCCCAGCATTTT
. TRBJ2-5 TRBV27 TRBD1 CASSEQGGRGLETQYF TGTGCCAGCAGTGAACAGGGGGGCCGGGGATTGGAGACCCAGTACTTC
. TRBJ2-3 TRBV5-4 TRBD1 CASSLGQGAHGDTQYF TGTGCCAGCAGCCTCGGACAGGGGGCGCATGGAGATACGCAGTATTTT
. TRBJ2-5 TRBV18 . CASSPLRLRQETQYF TGTGCCAGCTCACCACTGAGGCTACGACAAGAGACCCAGTACTTC
. TRBJ1-2 TRBV29-1 . CSVEDPGDGYTF TGCAGCGTTGAAGATCCTGGGGATGGCTACACCTTC
few TRBJ2-2 TRBV5-6 TRBD1 CASSWEDRGPAGELFF TGTGCCAGCAGCTGGGAGGACAGGGGGCCCGCCGGGGAGCTGTTTTTT
few TRBJ2-1 TRBV11-1 TRBD2 CASEPESGGGYNEQFF TGTGCGTCCGAGCCCGAATCGGGGGGGGGTTACAATGAGCAGTTCTTC
. TRBJ2-7 TRBV6-5 TRBD1 CASRPGDRLYEQYF TGTGCCAGCAGGCCCGGGGACAGACTCTACGAGCAGTACTTC
. TRBJ2-3 TRBV13 . CASSHYSGDTSTDTQYF TGTGCCAGCAGCCATTACTCGGGGGATACTAGCACAGATACGCAGTATTTT
. TRBJ1-2 TRBV27 . CASSFVGTGHYGYTF TGTGCCAGCAGTTTCGTTGGAACAGGCCACTATGGCTACACCTTC
. TRBJ1-6 TRBV13 . CASSLGPPTTPLHF TGTGCCAGCAGCTTAGGGCCCCCCACCACACCCCTCCACTTT
. TRBJ2-7 TRBV25-1 . CASSDSAVGTPTYEQYF TGTGCCAGCAGTGACTCAGCGGTGGGGACACCGACCTACGAGCAGTACTTC
. TRBJ2-5 TRBV29-1 . CSVDGSQETQYF TGCAGCGTTGACGGCAGCCAAGAGACCCAGTACTTC
. TRBJ1-2 TRBV5-4 . CASTSGGGGRNYGYTF TGTGCCAGCACCTCGGGAGGCGGGGGGCGGAACTATGGCTACACCTTC
. TRBJ1-5 TRBV5-6 . CASSLSFDWNQPQHF TGTGCCAGCAGCTTGTCGTTCGACTGGAATCAGCCCCAGCATTTT
. TRBJ2-5 TRBV25-1 . CASSELETQYF TGTGCCAGCAGTGAGCTAGAGACCCAGTACTTC
. TRBJ2-3 TRBV6-1 . CASSELLYTDTQYF TGTGCCAGCAGTGAACTCCTCTACACAGATACGCAGTATTTT
. TRBJ2-3 TRBV5-1 . CASSLNRAPTDTQYF TGCGCCAGCAGCCTGAACAGGGCTCCCACAGATACGCAGTATTTT
. TRBJ2-1 TRBV27 TRBD1 CASSFLPGQGKGEQFF TGTGCCAGCAGTTTCCTGCCGGGACAGGGTAAGGGTGAGCAGTTCTTC
. TRBJ2-5 TRBV6-1 . CASSEAVGWLETQYF TGTGCCAGCAGTGAAGCGGTAGGGTGGTTGGAGACCCAGTACTTC
few TRBJ1-1 TRBV29-1 . CSVDSGSPTMNTEAFF TGCAGCGTTGACTCAGGATCACCTACTATGAACACTGAAGCTTTCTTT
. TRBJ2-2 TRBV29-1 . CSVLAGPNTGELFF TGCAGCGTTCTGGCCGGGCCGAACACCGGGGAGCTGTTTTTT
. TRBJ2-7 TRBV2 . CASSEGWGSYEQYF TGTGCCAGCAGTGAGGGGTGGGGGAGCTACGAGCAGTACTTC